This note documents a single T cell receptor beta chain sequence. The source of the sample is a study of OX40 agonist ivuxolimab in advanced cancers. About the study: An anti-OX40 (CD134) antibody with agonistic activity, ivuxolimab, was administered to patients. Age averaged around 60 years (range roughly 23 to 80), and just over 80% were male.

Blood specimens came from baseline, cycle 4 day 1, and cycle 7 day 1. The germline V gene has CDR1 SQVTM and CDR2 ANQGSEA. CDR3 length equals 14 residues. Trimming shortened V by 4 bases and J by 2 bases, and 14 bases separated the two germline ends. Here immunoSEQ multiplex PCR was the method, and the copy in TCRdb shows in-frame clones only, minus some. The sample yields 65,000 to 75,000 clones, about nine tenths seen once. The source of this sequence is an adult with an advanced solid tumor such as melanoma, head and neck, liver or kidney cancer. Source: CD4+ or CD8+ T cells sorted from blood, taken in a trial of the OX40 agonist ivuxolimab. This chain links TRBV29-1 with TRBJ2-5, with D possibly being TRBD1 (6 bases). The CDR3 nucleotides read TGCAGCGTTGTACCGGGACAAAGACAAGAGACCCAGTACTTC. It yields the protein CSVVPGQRQETQYF.